This TCR beta chain was recorded in a study of shared clonotypes between healthy human individuals. Worth noting for this clone: Within the sample, other DNA sequences also encode this same CDR3.

Germline trimming cut 2 bases from V and 2 bases from J; bases unmatched to any gene: 1. Germline assignment: CDR1 SGHRS and CDR2 YFSETQ. CDR3 length equals 14 residues. The repertoire was sequenced with immunoSEQ multiplex PCR; TCRdb's copy has only in-frame clones and lacks some. The sample lists roughly 400,000 clones; 96% were seen once. This clonotype was obtained from a man aged 30-40 years in good health. V and J are TRBV5-1 and TRBJ2-5, with 9 bases identical to TRBD1. What was sequenced was memory CD8+ T cells sorted from blood. Subset here: CD45RO+ cells pooled with CCR7-negative TemRA cells. CDR3 in amino acids: CASSFDRGQETQYF. The CDR3 DNA reads TGCGCCAGCAGCTTTGACAGGGGGCAAGAGACCCAGTACTTC.